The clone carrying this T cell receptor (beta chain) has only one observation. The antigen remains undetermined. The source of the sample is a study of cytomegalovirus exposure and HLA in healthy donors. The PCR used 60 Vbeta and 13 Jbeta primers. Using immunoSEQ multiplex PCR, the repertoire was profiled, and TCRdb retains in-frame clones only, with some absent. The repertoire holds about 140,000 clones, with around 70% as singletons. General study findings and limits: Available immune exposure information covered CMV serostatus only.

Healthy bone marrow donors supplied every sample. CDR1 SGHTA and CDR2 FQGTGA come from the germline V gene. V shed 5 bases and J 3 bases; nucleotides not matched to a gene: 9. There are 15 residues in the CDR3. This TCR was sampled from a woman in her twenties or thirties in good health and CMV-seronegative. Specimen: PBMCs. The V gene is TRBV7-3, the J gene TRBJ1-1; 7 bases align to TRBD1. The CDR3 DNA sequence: TGTGCCAGCAGCCCCACAGGGGTTGGGGACACTGAAGCTTTCTTT. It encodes CASSPTGVGDTEAFF.